This T cell receptor (beta chain) was profiled in a study of cytomegalovirus exposure and HLA in healthy donors. Study-level points and caveats: Most TCR sequences showed up rarely, but some public TCRs showed up in many donors. Later analysis identified several of the most significant clusters that appeared linked to common viral pathogens. When analyzed later, the rates of TCR association showed variation by HLA locus, with DRB1 the most and HLA-C the fewest.

Trimming shortened V by 0 bases and J by 0 bases, and 19 bases separated the two germline ends. The germline V gene has CDR1 SGHTS and CDR2 YDEGEE. The CDR3 length is 19 residues. On this clone: Its antigen remains unknown.

PCR primers comprised 60 Vbeta and 13 Jbeta primers. In the original processing: Per a later analysis, the number of unique TCR beta chains was roughly 87 million, of which about 11 million were shared. TCRdb's table, derived via immunoSEQ multiplex PCR, lists solely in-frame clones and lacks some. V and J calls plus clone size are reproduced from that table; the DNA served to infer D and trimming. The sample carries about 78,000 clones, 80% recorded once. The rearrangement joins TRBV5-8 to TRBJ1-5; a weak D match, TRBD1 (6 bases). The sample taken for sequencing was PBMCs. This receptor was obtained from a woman aged 45-60 years in good health and CMV-seropositive. The CDR3 is CASSLGGRGIGYSNQPQHF. CDR3 DNA: TGTGCCAGCAGCTTGGGCGGCAGGGGCATCGGTTATAGCAATCAGCCCCAGCATTTT.